These 2 T cell receptor beta chains originate from one sample sequenced in a study of identical twins. TCRdb independently ran MiXCR on the 5' RACE reads; one entry per CDR3 protein. Among 470,000 or so distinct CDR3 sequences listed, less than 25% were seen once. These sequences were also reported in another study, on T cells expressing NK-cell markers.

Sequenced material: CD4+ T cells sorted from blood. The receptors shown here come from a woman in her late teens or twenties in good health.

This clonotype was seen only a few times. The rearrangement joins TRBV6-2 or TRBV6-3 to TRBJ2-2, with TRBD2 identical over 13 bases. Germline V lookup: CDR1 MNHEY, CDR2 SVGEGT. The trim removed 8 bases at V and 6 bases at J, leaving 9 bases unmatched. The CDR3 totals 16 residues. The CDR3 DNA reads TGTGCCAGCGCCCTGACTAGCGGGGGGACACCCGGGGAGCTGTTTTTT. It translates to CASALTSGGTPGELFF.

The CDR3 DNA reads TGCGCCAGCAGCTTGGTGGAAACAGGGGGCGCGTACGAGCAGTACTTC. It specifies CASSLVETGGAYEQYF. The chain joins TRBV5-1 to TRBJ2-7; 9 bases agree with TRBD1. Trimming took 0 bases from V and 4 from J; bases not matched to a gene: 8. CDR1 and CDR2 (germline): SGHRS, YFSETQ. This CDR3 spans 16 amino acids.